The rows below give T cell receptor beta chains drawn from one sample of a study of CD4 T cells in relation to SARS-CoV-2 and coronaviruses. Only in-frame clones appear in the TCRdb table, and some are missing; sequencing was by immunoSEQ multiplex PCR. The table shows about 59,000 clones, with around 86% occurring only once. The sample comprised memory CD4+ T cells from PBMCs. These receptors all stem from a human donor in good health. The CDR3 runs from the conserved cysteine through the conserved F or W. A D gene is named only where the DNA matches it firmly. Size tells how often a clone was seen (once, few, many) or the class of an expanded clone, and some rows leave it out.

- TRBJ2-7 TRBD2 TRBV27 TGTGCCAGCAGGATTAGCGGGAGGGACGAGCAGTACTTC CASRISGRDEQYF
- TRBJ2-7 - TRBV20-1 TGCAGTGCTAGCATCAGTAAGTTGCAGTACTTC CSASISKLQYF
- TRBJ1-4 TRBD1 TRBV5-8 TGTGCCAGCAGCTTGTCCGGGACAGGGGTTTCTAATGAAAAACTGTTTTTT CASSLSGTGVSNEKLFF
- TRBJ2-7 TRBD2 TRBV6-5 TGTGCCAGCAGTCGGGTAGCGGGAGGCCCCTACGCGCAGTACTTC CASSRVAGGPYAQYF
- TRBJ2-7 TRBD2 TRBV11-3 TGTGCCAGCAGCCAGCGGGAGGGGCTCGAGCAGTACTTC CASSQREGLEQYF
- TRBJ2-2 - TRBV19 TGTGCCAGTAGTATAGGGGGGCGGGCGAGTGCGCGAACCGGGGAGCTGTTTTTT CASSIGGRASARTGELFF
- TRBJ2-1 - TRBV6-8 TGTGCCAGCAGCGTTCCGACGGGCGCCTACAATGAGCAGTTCTTC CASSVPTGAYNEQFF
- TRBJ1-5 TRBD1 TRBV10-3 TGTGCCACCACTCAGGGGGCGCGGGGAAATCAGCCCCAGCATTTT CATTQGARGNQPQHF
- TRBJ1-1 TRBD1 TRBV6-4 TGTGCCAGCAGTGACCTACGACAGGGCCGAGAAACTGAAGCTTTCTTT CASSDLRQGRETEAFF
once TRBJ1-5 - TRBV19 TGTGCCAGCATGGGACGGCTTAATCAGCCCCAGCATTTT CASMGRLNQPQHF
- TRBJ1-2 - TRBV28 TGTGCCAGCAGTTTATATTCAGGGGTTGGCTACACCTTC CASSLYSGVGYTF
- TRBJ2-5 - TRBV5-1 TGCGCCAGCAGCTTTGAAGGGATAATGGAGACCCAGTACTTC CASSFEGIMETQYF
- TRBJ2-1 - TRBV2 TGTGCCAGCAGTGAGACGACCGGGAGCGCTTTCAATGAGCAGTTCTTC CASSETTGSAFNEQFF
- TRBJ1-1 - TRBV9 TGTGCCAGCAGCCCCTGGGAGGGTCCTGAAGCTTTCTTT CASSPWEGPEAFF
- TRBJ1-1 TRBD1 TRBV27 TGTGCCAGCATCCGAATGACAGGGGTACGACCTACTGAAGCTTTCTTT CASIRMTGVRPTEAFF
- TRBJ2-4 - TRBV18 TGTGCCAGCTCACCCTCTGGCGGAGAGGGCATTCAGTACTTC CASSPSGGEGIQYF
- TRBJ1-5 - TRBV5-8 TGTGCCAGCAGGCTTGTACAGGGCTATAGCAATCAGCCCCAGCATTTT CASRLVQGYSNQPQHF
- TRBJ2-7 - TRBV7-9 TGTGCCAGCAGCCCCGCTGAAGGGGTTCTTTTATACGAGCAGTACTTC CASSPAEGVLLYEQYF
- TRBJ2-5 TRBD2 TRBV20-1 TGCAGTGCTAGTCCAGCGGGAGGACAAGAGACCCAGTACTTC CSASPAGGQETQYF
- TRBJ2-1 TRBD2 TRBV7-7 TGTGCCAGCAGCCAGGGACTAGCGGGTGTCAATGAGCAGTTCTTC CASSQGLAGVNEQFF
- TRBJ2-7 - TRBV11-2 TGTGCCAGCAGCTTACAGGGATTGCGGAATCCCGAGCAGTACTTC CASSLQGLRNPEQYF
- TRBJ1-5 TRBD1 TRBV28 TGTGCCAGCAGTTCAACCGACAGGGGGAATAATCAGCCCCAGCATTTT CASSSTDRGNNQPQHF
- TRBJ2-7 TRBD2 TRBV7-3 TGTGCCAGCAGCCTTAGCGGGAGCTCATACGAGCAGTACTTC CASSLSGSSYEQYF
- TRBJ1-5 - TRBV27 TGTGCCAGCAGTTACGGGGGATTAAGCAATCAGCCCCAGCATTTT CASSYGGLSNQPQHF
- TRBJ2-2 - TRBV11-2 TGTGCCAGCAGCCCCCGGGGTAACAGCGGGGAGCTGTTTTTT CASSPRGNSGELFF
- TRBJ2-1 - TRBV2 TGTGCCAGCAGTGAATCCTCGCGGAACTACAATGAGCAGTTCTTC CASSESSRNYNEQFF
- TRBJ2-3 - TRBV19 TGTGCCAGTAGCGCTTCAGGGGTTGAAGATACGCAGTATTTT CASSASGVEDTQYF
- TRBJ1-1 - TRBV10-2 TGCGCCAGCAGTCCGTCCTCGGGCTCCACTGAAGCTTTCTTT CASSPSSGSTEAFF
- TRBJ2-1 - TRBV7-9 TGTGCCAGCAGCCCAAATACACACAATGAGCAGTTCTTC CASSPNTHNEQFF
- TRBJ2-3 - TRBV7-2 TGTGCCAGCAGCTTTCAGGGTAGCACAGATACGCAGTATTTT CASSFQGSTDTQYF
few TRBJ2-3 - TRBV20-1 TGCAGTGCTCAGGGGCCAGATACGCAGTATTTT CSAQGPDTQYF
once TRBJ2-1 TRBD2 TRBV4-1 TGCGCCAGCAGCCAAGGCCTCCCGATTAGCGGGAGAGGGAATGAGCAGTTCTTC CASSQGLPISGRGNEQFF
- TRBJ1-3 - TRBV3-1/TRBV3-2 TGTGCCAGCAGCTCTCAGGGAAACACCATATATTTT CASSSQGNTIYF
- TRBJ2-7 - TRBV7-9 TGTGCCAGCAGCTTAGATGGCAGAATCGGACGGGAGCAGTACTTC CASSLDGRIGREQYF
- TRBJ2-7 TRBD1 TRBV27 TGTGCCAGCAGTTCCCGGGACAGGGGGCTCGAGCAGTACTTC CASSSRDRGLEQYF
- TRBJ2-3 TRBD1 TRBV19 TGTGCCAGTAGTCTCGCAGGGACAGGGATCCCTACGCAGTATTTT CASSLAGTGIPTQYF
- TRBJ2-1 - TRBV24-1 TGTGCCACCAGTGATTCACTTACAGGATCCTACAATGAGCAGTTCTTC CATSDSLTGSYNEQFF
- TRBJ1-5 - TRBV30 TGTGCCTGGAGTGGGGAATACAATCAGCCCCAGCATTTT CAWSGEYNQPQHF
- TRBJ1-4 - TRBV19 TGTGCCAGTAGTACTCCGGGACGGACTGAAAAACTGTTTTTT CASSTPGRTEKLFF
- TRBJ2-3 TRBD2 TRBV24-1 TGTGCCACCAGTGCGGCTAGCGGAAACACAGATACGCAGTATTTT CATSAASGNTDTQYF
- TRBJ2-7 TRBD2 TRBV5-1 TGCGCCAGCAGCCCGGGACTAGCGGGAGGGGACTACGAGCAGTACTTC CASSPGLAGGDYEQYF
- TRBJ2-1 - TRBV12-3/TRBV12-4 TGTGCCAGCAGTTCGCCGGGATCACCGCAGTTCTTC CASSSPGSPQFF
- TRBJ2-1 TRBD2 TRBV7-2 TGTGCCAGCAGCTTTCAGGCTAGCGGGAGGGCCGGGGCCTTTGAGCAGTTCTTC CASSFQASGRAGAFEQFF
- TRBJ1-5 - TRBV5-1 TGCGCCAGCAGCTCCGGGGGGGAGAGCAATCAGCCCCAGCATTTT CASSSGGESNQPQHF
- TRBJ1-2 TRBD1 TRBV3-1/TRBV3-2 TGTGCCAGCAGCCAGGGACAGGGCCTCTATGGCTACACCTTC CASSQGQGLYGYTF